This T cell receptor beta chain was sequenced during a study of patients and donors after allogeneic stem cell transplantation. A single record per CDR3 protein comes from TCRdb applying MiXCR to the RT-PCR reads. This table has hundreds of thousands of distinct CDR3 sequences, under 20% appearing once. The ends were cut back, 0 bases at V and 7 bases at J, with 5 bases in the middle. This CDR3 region has 12 residues. CDR1 is SGDLS and CDR2 is YYNGEE in the germline V gene. This clonotype was seen only a few times. The rearrangement joins TRBV9 to TRBJ2-1; D ambiguous. Sequenced sample: blood, either unsorted or a sorted T cell fraction (not recorded which). The TCR comes from a human donor who was either an allogeneic HSCT recipient or a stem cell or donor lymphocyte infusion donor (not recorded which). It is not recorded whose cells these are; they may come from a transplant donor. CDR3 DNA: TGTGCCAGCAGCGTAGATTGGAATGAGCAGTTCTTC. Amino acid sequence: CASSVDWNEQFF.